This T cell receptor (beta chain) was sequenced for a study of post-analysis software for immune sequencing data. Overall study context: The study covered relapsing-remitting, secondary progressive and progressive-relapsing courses of multiple sclerosis. Study-wide results and limits: A significant reduction in normalized Chao1 diversity was observed in multiple sclerosis patients versus controls. Strong co-clustering by F measure linked samples that shared a preparation batch.

In regard to this clonotype: No antigen is known for it.

cDNA libraries for TCR beta contained unique molecular identifiers. Around 500,000 cDNA molecules were recovered from an input of about 0.95 to 11 million T cells. TCRdb re-analysed the PCR reads in MiXCR, keeping a single row per CDR3 protein. Seen here are hundreds of thousands of distinct CDR3 sequences, less than 40% observed once, and the top ten hold less than 10%. Sample: blood. The receptor's source is a girl aged 2-10 years with multiple sclerosis.

The CDR3 here is CASSFGGLGPAGYTF. CDR3 sequence (DNA): TGTGCCAGCAGCTTTGGGGGTTTAGGGCCGGCCGGCTACACCTTC. This chain links TRBV7-3 with TRBJ1-2, with a weak D call TRBD1 (5 bases). This CDR3 has 15 amino acids. Trimming cost V 3 bases and J 8 bases, with 19 bases left between them. Germline V gene data show CDR1 as SGHTA and CDR2 as FQGTGA.